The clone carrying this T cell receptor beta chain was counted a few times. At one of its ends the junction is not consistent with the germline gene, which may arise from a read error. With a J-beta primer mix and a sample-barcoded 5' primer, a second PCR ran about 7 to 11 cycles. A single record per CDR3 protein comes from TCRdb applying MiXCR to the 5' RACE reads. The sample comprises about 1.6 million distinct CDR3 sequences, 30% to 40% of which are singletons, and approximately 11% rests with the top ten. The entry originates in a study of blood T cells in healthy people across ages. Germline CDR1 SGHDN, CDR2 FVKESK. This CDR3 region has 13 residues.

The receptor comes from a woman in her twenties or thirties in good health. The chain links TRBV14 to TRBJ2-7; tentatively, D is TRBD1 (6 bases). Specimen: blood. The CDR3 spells CASRGASSYEQYF. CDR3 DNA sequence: TGTGCCAGCAGGGGGGCAAGCTCCTACGAGCAGTATTTC.